The clone carrying this T cell receptor beta chain was picked up a small number of times. These data belong to a study of graft-versus-host responses after intestinal transplantation. Overall study context: Every recipient underwent anti-thymocyte globulin induction, then tacrolimus and steroids for approximately three years.

Sequenced by immunoSEQ multiplex PCR; TCRdb stores in-frame clones only, minus some. The sample contains just over 3,000 clones, more than 25% of which appear only once. Study conclusions and caveats: Allograft clonal ratios (graft-versus-host to host-versus-graft) were high in patients who had graft-donor T cell macrochimerism.

The sequencing here drew on alloreactive CD4+ T cells from a mixed lymphocyte reaction culture, taken before transplantation. Subset in this sample: CFSE-low proliferating T cells sorted from approximately 6-day pre-transplant mixed lymphocyte reaction (GvH or HvG direction). The receptor was derived from a human patient who was an organ donor for intestinal transplantation.

For the CDR3, the DNA is TGTGCCAGCAGCCCGCAACAGGGGTATGGCTACACCTTC. Its protein is CASSPQQGYGYTF. This chain links TRBV7-9 with TRBJ1-2; 7 bases align to TRBD1. The V segment lost 5 bases and the J segment 5 bases; nucleotides outside the gene matches: 5. The CDR3 length is 13 residues. The V gene's germline CDR1 is SEHNR and CDR2 FQNEAQ (reference sequence).